The T cell receptor (beta chain) described here comes from a study of tumor-infiltrating lymphocytes in primary liver carcinoma. A primer matching the constant region was used to make TCR beta cDNA from approximately 500 ng of total RNA. Employing slightly modified ARM-PCR, three nested multiplex PCR rounds were run, and these gave rise to the TCR beta libraries. A C-beta reverse primer was combined with TRBV1-TRBV30 forward primers in the first two PCR rounds, and each round had 10 cycles. TCRdb used MiXCR to reprocess the multiplex PCR reads, holding one entry per CDR3 protein. The sample shows about 75,000 distinct CDR3 sequences, under 75% of them seen only once. Study-wide results and caveats: Tumors carried a top-250-clone fraction significantly exceeding that of blood (p = 0.039). Reduced overlap was seen in tumor-adjacent and tumor-blood pairs versus tumor region pairs.

From around 18-30 mg of unsorted bulk tissue, DNA and RNA were co-extracted together. Through surgical resection, the patients' primary liver carcinoma was treated. In its sample, this clonotype was seen many times. Antigen unknown. The CDR3 length is 14 residues. V gave up 0 bases and J gave up 8 bases, with 11 bases separating them. The germline V gene encodes CDR1 SGHAT and CDR2 FQNNGV. The chain employs TRBV11-2 and TRBJ2-1; D is ambiguous. The sequencing input was tumor-adjacent normal liver tissue. This TCR was recovered from a man aged 35 to 55 with primary liver carcinoma and hepatitis B virus infection. The CDR3 region has the DNA TGTGCCAGCAGCTTAGAGAGCTCCCTCCATGAGCAGTTCTTC. It encodes CASSLESSLHEQFF.